The rows below give T cell receptor beta chains drawn from one sample of a study of blood T cell repertoires in COVID-19. TCRdb's copy holds only in-frame clones and misses some; the assay was immunoSEQ multiplex PCR. Of about 240,000 clones listed, approximately 86% were seen once; the top ten hold around 7.2%. The specimen sequenced was peripheral blood. The receptors originated from a man in his sixties who had recovered from COVID-19. CDR3s include the opening cysteine and the closing phenylalanine or tryptophan. The order of the fields is D gene, CDR3 length, clone size, J gene, V gene, CDR3 protein, CDR3 DNA. D genes are given only for firm matches. Expanded clones are given a class, and other clones once, few, many or no size at all.

>TRBD1|15|.|TRBJ2-1|TRBV9
CASSVRGLTYNEQFF
TGTGCCAGCAGCGTAAGGGGGCTAACCTACAATGAGCAGTTCTTC
>.|14|.|TRBJ2-1|TRBV2
CASRRQGFWNEQFF
TGTGCCAGCAGGCGGCAGGGCTTTTGGAATGAGCAGTTCTTC
>TRBD1|16|.|TRBJ2-3|TRBV4-2
CASSPGQEPSTDTQYF
TGTGCCAGCAGCCCCGGACAGGAACCAAGCACAGATACGCAGTATTTT
>TRBD1|16|.|TRBJ1-6|TRBV10-2
CASSEQGVRYNSPLHF
TGCGCCAGCAGTGAACAGGGGGTTAGGTATAATTCACCCCTCCACTTT
>TRBD1|15|.|TRBJ2-4|TRBV5-1
CASSPRVGTGNIQYF
TGCGCCAGCAGCCCTAGGGTAGGGACAGGGAACATTCAGTACTTC
>.|12|.|TRBJ1-2|TRBV6-5
CASGGVAYGYTF
TGTGCCAGCGGAGGGGTTGCCTATGGCTACACCTTC
>TRBD2|15|few|TRBJ2-1|TRBV7-9
CASSSSLGLANEQFF
TGTGCCAGCAGCTCCTCGCTGGGACTAGCGAATGAGCAGTTCTTC
>.|14|.|TRBJ1-5|TRBV10-3
CAISGGNSNQPQHF
TGTGCCATCAGTGGCGGGAATAGCAATCAGCCCCAGCATTTT
>.|14|few|TRBJ2-5|TRBV3-1/TRBV3-2
CASSRDSVRETQYF
TGTGCCAGCAGCCGCGACAGCGTGAGGGAGACCCAGTACTTC
>.|14|.|TRBJ1-1|TRBV3-1/TRBV3-2
CASSQDIRNTEAFF
TGTGCCAGCAGCCAAGATATCAGGAACACTGAAGCTTTCTTT
>.|15|few|TRBJ2-1|TRBV24-1
CATSAQQGSYNEQFF
TGTGCCACCAGTGCCCAACAGGGATCCTACAATGAGCAGTTCTTC
>.|15|.|TRBJ2-3|TRBV28
CASSRSTGRTDTQYF
TGTGCCAGCAGTCGGTCGACAGGCCGCACAGATACGCAGTATTTT
>TRBD1|15|.|TRBJ2-7|TRBV5-1
CASSLRTGGSYEQYF
TGCGCCAGCAGTTTAAGGACAGGGGGATCCTACGAGCAGTACTTC
>TRBD1|16|.|TRBJ2-3|TRBV5-1
CASSSGDRGWTDTQYF
TGCGCCAGCAGCTCGGGGGACAGGGGGTGGACAGATACGCAGTATTTT
>.|13|.|TRBJ1-5|TRBV20-1
CSASGGGTQPQHF
TGCAGTGCTAGTGGGGGGGGCACTCAGCCCCAGCATTTT
>TRBD1|16|.|TRBJ1-2|TRBV7-9
CASSQDDRDRGYGYTF
TGTGCCAGCAGCCAAGATGACCGGGACAGGGGCTATGGCTACACCTTC
>TRBD2|19|.|TRBJ2-1|TRBV3-1/TRBV3-2
CASSQDRVAAGGLPYEQFF
TGTGCCAGCAGCCAAGATCGGGTCGCAGCGGGGGGTCTCCCCTATGAGCAGTTCTTC
>.|18|.|TRBJ1-2|TRBV7-8
CASSLNPGHQTANYGYTF
TGTGCCAGCAGCCTAAACCCGGGACACCAGACCGCTAACTATGGCTACACCTTC
>TRBD2|16|.|TRBJ2-5|TRBV11-3
CASSPGGGGEQETQYF
TGTGCCAGCAGCCCAGGTGGCGGGGGGGAACAAGAGACCCAGTACTTC
>TRBD1|16|once|TRBJ2-4|TRBV30
CAWGQGPLLAKNIQYF
TGTGCCTGGGGACAGGGGCCCCTCTTAGCCAAAAACATTCAGTACTTC